These T cell receptor beta chains were read from a single sample in a study of blood T cell repertoires in COVID-19. Profiled with immunoSEQ multiplex PCR; TCRdb holds only in-frame clones, not every one. In the table there are tens of thousands of clones, roughly 80% of which are singletons. Sequences were obtained from peripheral blood. All receptors come from a human donor with acute or convalescent COVID-19. The donor label of this sample is uncertain. The CDR3 runs from the conserved cysteine through the conserved F or W. D genes are given only for firm matches. Clone size, where shown, is once, few, many, or a class for clones that have expanded.

once	-	TRBJ1-1	TRBV6-2/TRBV6-3	CASTPPPTRVVQVETEAFF	TGTGCCAGCACCCCACCACCTACAAGAGTCGTCCAAGTGGAGACTGAAGCTTTCTTT
once	TRBD1	TRBJ1-2	TRBV6-6	CASSVPGQGAGYTF	TGTGCCAGCAGTGTTCCTGGACAGGGGGCTGGCTACACCTTC
few	-	TRBJ1-6	TRBV27	CASSFGHTSPLHF	TGTGCCAGCAGTTTTGGACACACCTCACCCCTCCACTTT
-	-	TRBJ1-2	TRBV28	CASSFLDYYGYTF	TGTGCCAGCAGTTTCCTGGACTACTATGGCTACACCTTC
-	TRBD1	TRBJ1-2	TRBV5-3	CARSLETRGVLGREANYGYTF	TGTGCCAGAAGCTTGGAAACCAGGGGGGTCCTGGGAAGGGAGGCTAACTATGGCTACACCTTC
once	TRBD1	TRBJ1-2	TRBV5-6	CASSPDRGYGYTF	TGTGCCAGCAGCCCAGACAGGGGCTATGGCTACACCTTC
-	TRBD1	TRBJ2-7	TRBV19	CASSPRDRPYEQYF	TGTGCCAGTAGCCCCCGGGACAGGCCTTACGAGCAGTACTTC
-	-	TRBJ1-1	TRBV20-1	CSASRTPGGAEAFF	TGCAGTGCTAGTCGTACCCCGGGAGGCGCTGAAGCTTTCTTT
-	-	TRBJ2-7	TRBV3-1/TRBV3-2	CASSRGNEQYF	TGTGCCAGCAGCCGCGGGAACGAGCAGTACTTC
-	-	TRBJ2-1	TRBV5-1	CASSSVGASGYNEQFF	TGCGCCAGCAGCTCCGTAGGGGCCTCGGGCTACAATGAGCAGTTCTTC
-	-	TRBJ1-4	TRBV9	CASSVAGVAGEKLFF	TGTGCCAGCAGCGTAGCGGGGGTTGCCGGGGAAAAACTGTTTTTT
-	TRBD2	TRBJ2-7	TRBV11-2	CASSLLPSGRSEQYF	TGTGCCAGCAGCTTATTACCTAGCGGGAGATCCGAGCAGTACTTC